These 22 T cell receptor beta chains were sequenced from one sample in a study of cytomegalovirus exposure and HLA in healthy donors. In the PCR, 60 Vbeta and 13 Jbeta primers were used. Produced via immunoSEQ multiplex PCR; TCRdb's table is partial and in-frame only. The table has around 160,000 clones, around 86% seen once. The sequenced material came from PBMCs. The receptor source for this set is a human donor in good health.

This clone was detected once. This chain joins TRBV5-5 and TRBJ2-2; D not resolved. Looked up from germline, CDR1 is SGHKS and CDR2 is YYEKEE (reference sequence). V gave up 4 bases and J gave up 0 bases, with 4 bases separating them. This CDR3 comprises 13 residues. The CDR3: CASSTANTGELFF. CDR3 bases: TGTGCCAGCAGCACTGCGAACACCGGGGAGCTGTTTTTT.

This rearrangement joins TRBV9 to TRBJ1-1; D gene ambiguous. There are 12 residues in the CDR3. V lost 4 bases and J 2 bases, leaving 6 bases between the germline ends. CDR1 SGDLS and CDR2 YYNGEE come from the germline V gene. This chain's CDR3 is CASSPLNTEAFF. CDR3 DNA: TGTGCCAGCAGCCCCCTAAACACTGAAGCTTTCTTT.

This clone came up once. The V gene is TRBV7-2, the J gene TRBJ2-5, with TRBD2 identical over 16 bases. J lost 6 bases, V lost 5 bases, and 6 bases had no gene match. CDR3 length equals 16 residues. Germline lookup yields CDR1 SGHTA and CDR2 FQGNSA. The CDR3 nucleotides read TGTGCCAGCAGCAAGGGGACTAGCGGGGGGGAAAAGACCCAGTACTTC. This translates into CASSKGTSGGEKTQYF.

J is TRBJ2-3 and V is TRBV6-5; D call uncertain. With 6 bases removed from V and 2 bases from J, the gap between germline ends came to 9 bases. The CDR3 loop spans 13 amino acids. Germline V CDR1 and CDR2: MNHEY, SVGAGI. CDR3 sequence reads: CASSQVHTDTQYF. The CDR3 DNA sequence: TGTGCCAGCAGCCAGGTCCACACAGATACGCAGTATTTT.

The chain combines TRBV5-4 with TRBJ2-1; the match to TRBD1 covers 10 bases. The junction had 7 bases not matched to a gene; V was cut back by 3 bases and J by 7 bases. Germline lookup yields CDR1 SGHNT and CDR2 YYREEE (reference sequence). This CDR3 has 15 amino acids. The CDR3 spells CASSSFGTGVNEQFF. The DNA of the CDR3 is TGTGCCAGCAGCTCCTTTGGGACAGGGGTGAATGAGCAGTTCTTC.

V is TRBV2 and J is TRBJ2-7; D not resolved. This CDR3 comprises 12 residues. V lost 6 bases, J lost 2 bases, and 8 bases lay in between. Germline loops: CDR1 SNHLY, CDR2 FYNNEI. The CDR3 coding sequence is TGTGCCAGCAGCCCACACACCTACGAGCAGTACTTC. Protein sequence: CASSPHTYEQYF. The full variable domain, rest sourced from reference TRBV2 and TRBJ2-7, is EPEVTQTPSHQVTQMGQEVILRCVPISNHLYFYWYRQILGQKVEFLVSFYNNEISEKSEIFDDQFSVERPDGSNFTLKIRSTKLEDSAMYFCASSPHTYEQYFGPGTRLTVT.

V and J are TRBV7-2 and TRBJ2-3; TRBD1 agrees at 10 bases. The CDR3 has 19 residues. Germline loops: CDR1 SGHTA, CDR2 FQGNSA. Unmatched junction bases numbered 16, after V lost 4 bases and J lost 3 bases. For the CDR3, the DNA is TGTGCCAGCAGCTCGGGGACAGGGGACTTCCCCCCTGTTACAGATACGCAGTATTTT. The encoded protein is CASSSGTGDFPPVTDTQYF.

The chain uses TRBV9 and TRBJ2-2, with 10 bases fitting TRBD2. The junction had 11 bases not matched to a gene; V was cut back by 6 bases and J by 6 bases. This CDR3 has 16 residues. The germline V gene has CDR1 SGDLS and CDR2 YYNGEE. CDR3 sequence: CASTVGASGGPGELFF. The CDR3 nucleotides read TGTGCCAGCACCGTCGGGGCTAGCGGGGGTCCCGGGGAGCTGTTTTTT.

The chain couples TRBV4-3 to TRBJ1-4; D is perhaps TRBD1 (5 bases). The germline CDR1 and CDR2 sequences are LGHNA and YSLEER. The CDR3 runs 19 residues. The ends were cut back, 3 bases at V and 0 bases at J, with 20 bases in the middle. This chain's CDR3 is CASSHPLRTTSATNEKLFF. The CDR3 coding sequence is TGCGCCAGCAGCCACCCGTTAAGGACAACGAGTGCAACTAATGAAAAACTGTTTTTT.

The chain's CDR3 is CASSLGGHQETQYF. The CDR3 DNA follows: TGTGCCAGCAGCTTAGGGGGGCACCAAGAGACCCAGTACTTC. This chain links TRBV7-2 with TRBJ2-5; weak D call: TRBD1 (6 bases). CDR3 length: 14 residues. V shed 1 base and J shed 0 bases, with 6 bases lying between them. The germline V gene encodes CDR1 SGHTA and CDR2 FQGNSA.

This rearrangement joins TRBV7-3 to TRBJ2-5; TRBD2 agrees at 8 bases. The germline CDR1 and CDR2 sequences are SGHTA and FQGTGA. Trimming cost V 5 bases and J 5 bases; bases outside gene matches: 4. The CDR3 contains 13 residues. CDR3 region: CASSPGGLETQYF. The CDR3 DNA sequence: TGTGCCAGCAGCCCGGGGGGGCTCGAGACCCAGTACTTC. Looking up the rest from reference TRBV7-3 and TRBJ2-5 gives the full variable domain: GAGVSQTPSNKVTEKGKYVELRCDPISGHTALYWYRQSLGQGPEFLIYFQGTGAADDSGLPNDRFFAVRPEGSVSTLKIQRTERGDSAVYLCASSPGGLETQYFGPGTRLLVL.

This clone was counted once. This sequence joins TRBV5-6 and TRBJ1-2, with a possible D match to TRBD1 (6 bases). Between the trimmed V and J ends, which lost 4 bases and 8 bases, there was a span of 12 bases. The CDR3 spans 12 residues. Germline V gives CDR1 SGHDT, CDR2 YYEEEE. The CDR3 reads CASSLQGGGYTF. As DNA, the CDR3 is TGTGCCAGCAGCCTGCAAGGGGGAGGCTACACCTTC.

In its sample, this clone was seen a few times. V usage is TRBV6-4 and J usage is TRBJ2-1; TRBD1 might be the D (6 bases). Between the trimmed V and J ends, which lost 4 bases and 8 bases, there was a span of 15 bases. Per germline, CDR1 MRHNA and CDR2 SNTAGT. CDR3 length: 14 residues. The CDR3 coding sequence is TGTGCCAGCAGTGGATCGACCGAGGGGGATGAGCAGTTCTTC. Translating gives CASSGSTEGDEQFF.

The V gene is TRBV5-1, the J gene TRBJ2-5; no clear D. The CDR3 has 17 residues. Germline assignment: CDR1 SGHRS and CDR2 YFSETQ. Between the trimmed V and J ends, which lost 4 bases and 1 base, there was a span of 20 bases. CDR3 sequence (DNA): TGCGCCAGCAGCGCGAATATTCGTGGCGGAATCCAAGAGACCCAGTACTTC. This encodes CASSANIRGGIQETQYF.

This clone was observed once. V usage is TRBV6-1 and J usage is TRBJ1-2, with TRBD1 as a possible D gene (6 bases). The CDR3 extends over 13 amino acids. Trimming left V 5 bases short and J 6 bases short, with 13 bases between. Germline CDR1 reads MNHNS; CDR2 reads SASEGT. The CDR3: CASSILHRDGYTF. The CDR3 coding sequence is TGTGCCAGCAGTATACTCCACAGGGATGGCTACACCTTC.

The CDR3 protein is CASSQGAYTEAFF. The DNA of the CDR3 is TGTGCCAGCAGCCAGGGGGCCTACACTGAAGCTTTCTTT. This chain links TRBV11-2 with TRBJ1-1; 8 bases match TRBD1. The CDR3 is made up of 13 amino acids. Per germline, CDR1 SGHAT and CDR2 FQNNGV. The V gene end was trimmed by 5 bases and the J gene end by 3 bases; junction bases not matched to a gene: 2.

The CDR3 DNA is TGTGCCAGCAGCGCTCCCGGGACAATCAATCAGCCCCAGCATTTT. Translation gives CASSAPGTINQPQHF. The V and J genes are TRBV9 and TRBJ1-5; the D gene is possibly TRBD1 (6 bases). This CDR3 comprises 15 residues. V lost 3 bases and J lost 3, with 13 bases in between. Per the germline V gene, CDR1 is SGDLS and CDR2 is YYNGEE. The full variable domain, completed using reference TRBV9 and TRBJ1-5, is DSGVTQTPKHLITATGQRVTLRCSPRSGDLSVYWYQQSLDQGLQFLIQYYNGEERAKGNILERFSAQQFPDLHSELNLSSLELGDSALYFCASSAPGTINQPQHFGDGTRLSIL.

V gene TRBV7-8 combines with J gene TRBJ1-3; 9 positions match TRBD1. The CDR3 extends over 15 amino acids. V lost 4 bases and J lost 0; bases outside the gene matches: 1. The germline CDR1 and CDR2 sequences are SGHVS and FQNEAQ. DNA of the CDR3: TGTGCCAGCAGCTGGGACAGGGCCTCTGGAAACACCATATATTTT. This codes for CASSWDRASGNTIYF.

The V call is TRBV7-9, the J call TRBJ1-2; no firm D call. Germline CDR1 is SEHNR and CDR2 is FQNEAQ (reference sequence). V was clipped by 7 bases and J by 3 bases, with 15 bases between them. There are 14 residues in the CDR3. The chain's CDR3 is CASKYEWEDYGYTF. For the CDR3, the DNA is TGTGCCAGCAAGTACGAGTGGGAGGACTATGGCTACACCTTC.

This chain links TRBV4-1 with TRBJ2-2, with TRBD1 matching 8 bases. The CDR3 consists of 14 residues. Looked up from germline, CDR1 is MGHRA and CDR2 is YSYEKL. V shed 3 bases, J shed 6 bases, and the junction held 3 bases outside the gene matches. CDR3 amino acids: CASSHRQGSGELFF. The CDR3 nucleotides are TGCGCCAGCAGCCACAGACAGGGGTCCGGGGAGCTGTTTTTT.

This chain connects TRBV6-1 to TRBJ1-1, with D possibly being TRBD1 (6 bases). Trimming cost V 6 bases and J 1 base, with 12 bases left between them. CDR1 is MNHNS and CDR2 is SASEGT in the germline V gene. CDR3 length: 14 amino acids. CDR3 sequence reads: CASRPGHTNTEAFF. The CDR3 DNA reads TGTGCCAGCAGACCGGGACATACGAACACTGAAGCTTTCTTT.

The chain recombines TRBV6-5 with TRBJ2-1; D is possibly TRBD1 (6 bases). This CDR3 spans 15 amino acids. Trimming pared 6 bases from V and 4 bases from J, leaving 16 bases between. Germline V lookup: CDR1 MNHEY, CDR2 SVGAGI. The chain's CDR3 is CASSPGQLHYNEQFF. The CDR3, as DNA: TGTGCCAGCAGCCCCGGACAGCTGCATTACAATGAGCAGTTCTTC.